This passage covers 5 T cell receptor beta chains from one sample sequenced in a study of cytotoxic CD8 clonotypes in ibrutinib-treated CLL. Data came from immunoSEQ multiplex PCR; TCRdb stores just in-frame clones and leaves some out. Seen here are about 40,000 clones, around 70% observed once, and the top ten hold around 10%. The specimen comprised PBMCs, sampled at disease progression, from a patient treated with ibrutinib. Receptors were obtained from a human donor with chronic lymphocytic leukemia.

The CDR3 DNA reads as TGTGCCAGCAGCTTAAGAGGCAATCAGCCCCAGCATTTT. Its translation is CASSLRGNQPQHF. This chain uses TRBV7-6 with TRBJ1-5; D uncertain. Trimming removed 2 bases at V and 2 bases at J, with 4 bases between. Germline V gives CDR1 SGHVS, CDR2 FNYEAQ. The CDR3 runs to 13 residues.

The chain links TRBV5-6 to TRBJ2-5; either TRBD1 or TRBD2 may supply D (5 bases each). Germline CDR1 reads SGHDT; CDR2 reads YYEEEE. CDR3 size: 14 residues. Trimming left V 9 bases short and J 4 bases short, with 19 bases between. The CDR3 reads CATRTRGESETQYF. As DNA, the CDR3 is TGTGCCACCCGCACAAGGGGAGAGTCAGAGACCCAGTACTTC. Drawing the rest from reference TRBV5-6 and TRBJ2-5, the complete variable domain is DAGVTQSPTHLIKTRGQQVTLRCSPKSGHDTVSWYQQALGQGPQFIFQYYEEEERQRGNFPDRFSGHQFPNYSSELNVNALLLGDSALYLCATRTRGESETQYFGPGTRLLVL.

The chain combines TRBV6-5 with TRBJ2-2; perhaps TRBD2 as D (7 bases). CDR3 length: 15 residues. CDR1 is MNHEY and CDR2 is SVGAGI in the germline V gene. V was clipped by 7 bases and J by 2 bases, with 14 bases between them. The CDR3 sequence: CASTLGGANTGELFF. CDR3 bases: TGTGCCAGCACCTTAGGGGGGGCCAACACCGGGGAGCTGTTTTTT.

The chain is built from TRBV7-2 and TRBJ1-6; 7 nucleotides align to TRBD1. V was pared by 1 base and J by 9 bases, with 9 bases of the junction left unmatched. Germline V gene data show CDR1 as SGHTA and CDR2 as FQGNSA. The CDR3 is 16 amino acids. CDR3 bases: TGTGCCAGCAGCTTAGTGATAGGGGGCAGGAGTTCACCCCTCCACTTT. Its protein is CASSLVIGGRSSPLHF.

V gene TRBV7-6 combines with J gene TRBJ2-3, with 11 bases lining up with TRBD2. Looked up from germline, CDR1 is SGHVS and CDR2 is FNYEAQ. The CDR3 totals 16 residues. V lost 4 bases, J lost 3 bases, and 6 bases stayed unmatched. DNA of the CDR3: TGTGCCAGCAGCTATGCTAGCGGGAGGCAGACAGATACGCAGTATTTT. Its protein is CASSYASGRQTDTQYF.